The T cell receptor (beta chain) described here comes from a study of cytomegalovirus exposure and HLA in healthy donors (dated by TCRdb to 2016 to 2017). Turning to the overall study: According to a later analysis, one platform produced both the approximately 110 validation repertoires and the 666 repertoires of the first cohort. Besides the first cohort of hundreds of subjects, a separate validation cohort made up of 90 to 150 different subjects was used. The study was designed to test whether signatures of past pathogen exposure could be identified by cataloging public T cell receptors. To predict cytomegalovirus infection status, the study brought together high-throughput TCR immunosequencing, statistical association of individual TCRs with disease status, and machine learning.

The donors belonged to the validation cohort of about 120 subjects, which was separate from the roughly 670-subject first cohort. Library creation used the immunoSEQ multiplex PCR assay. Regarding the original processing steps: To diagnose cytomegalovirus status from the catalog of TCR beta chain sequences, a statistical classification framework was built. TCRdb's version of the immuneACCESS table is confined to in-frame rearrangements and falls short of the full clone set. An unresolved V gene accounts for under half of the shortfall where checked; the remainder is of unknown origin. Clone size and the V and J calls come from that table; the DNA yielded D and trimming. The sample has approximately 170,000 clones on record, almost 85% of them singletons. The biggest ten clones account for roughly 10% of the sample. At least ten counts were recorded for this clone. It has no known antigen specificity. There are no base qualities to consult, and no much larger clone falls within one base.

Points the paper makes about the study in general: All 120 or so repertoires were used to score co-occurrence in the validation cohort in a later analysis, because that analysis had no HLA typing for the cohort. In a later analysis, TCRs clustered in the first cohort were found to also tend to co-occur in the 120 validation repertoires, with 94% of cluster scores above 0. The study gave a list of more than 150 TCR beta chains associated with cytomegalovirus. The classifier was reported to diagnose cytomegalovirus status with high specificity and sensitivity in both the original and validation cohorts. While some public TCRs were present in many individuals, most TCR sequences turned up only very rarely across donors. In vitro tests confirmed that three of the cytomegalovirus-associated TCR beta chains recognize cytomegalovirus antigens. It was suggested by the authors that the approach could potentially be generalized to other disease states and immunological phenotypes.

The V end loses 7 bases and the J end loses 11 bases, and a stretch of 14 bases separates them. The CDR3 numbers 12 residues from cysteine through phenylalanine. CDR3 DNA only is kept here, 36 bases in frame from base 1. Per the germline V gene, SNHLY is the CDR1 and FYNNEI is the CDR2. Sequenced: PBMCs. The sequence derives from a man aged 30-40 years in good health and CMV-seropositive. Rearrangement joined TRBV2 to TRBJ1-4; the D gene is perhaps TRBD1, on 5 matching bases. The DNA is TGTGCCAGCACCCCGGGGGAGCCTAAACTGTTTTTT. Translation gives CASTPGEPKLFF.